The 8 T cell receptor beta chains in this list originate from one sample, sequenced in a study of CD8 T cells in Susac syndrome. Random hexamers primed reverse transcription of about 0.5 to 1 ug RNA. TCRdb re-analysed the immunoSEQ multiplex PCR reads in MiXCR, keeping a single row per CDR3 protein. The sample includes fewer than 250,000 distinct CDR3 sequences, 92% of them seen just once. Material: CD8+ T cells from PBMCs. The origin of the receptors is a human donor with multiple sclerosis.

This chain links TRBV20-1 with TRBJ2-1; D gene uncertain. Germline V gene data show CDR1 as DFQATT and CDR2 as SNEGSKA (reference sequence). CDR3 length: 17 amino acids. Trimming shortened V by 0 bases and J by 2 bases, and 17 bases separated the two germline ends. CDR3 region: CSARDLDDGPTYNEQFF. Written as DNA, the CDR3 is TGCAGTGCTAGAGATCTGGACGACGGTCCCACCTACAATGAGCAGTTCTTC.

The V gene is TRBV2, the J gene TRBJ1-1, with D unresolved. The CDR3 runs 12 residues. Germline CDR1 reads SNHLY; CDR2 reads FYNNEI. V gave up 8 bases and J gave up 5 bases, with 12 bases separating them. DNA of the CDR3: TGTGCCAGCGAGGGAGGGAAGACTGAAGCTTTCTTT. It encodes CASEGGKTEAFF.

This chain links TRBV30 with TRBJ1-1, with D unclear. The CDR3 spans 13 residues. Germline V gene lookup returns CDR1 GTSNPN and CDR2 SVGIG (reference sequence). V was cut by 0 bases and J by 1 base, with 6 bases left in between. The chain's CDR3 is CAWSVVGNTEAFF. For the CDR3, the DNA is TGTGCCTGGAGTGTGGTAGGGAACACTGAAGCTTTCTTT.

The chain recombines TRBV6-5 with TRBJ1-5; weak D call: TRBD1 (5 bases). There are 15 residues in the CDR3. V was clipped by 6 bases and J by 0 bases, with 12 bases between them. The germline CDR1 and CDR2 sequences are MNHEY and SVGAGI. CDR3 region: CASSPGGVSNQPQHF. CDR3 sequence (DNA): TGTGCCAGCAGCCCTGGAGGGGTTAGCAATCAGCCCCAGCATTTT.

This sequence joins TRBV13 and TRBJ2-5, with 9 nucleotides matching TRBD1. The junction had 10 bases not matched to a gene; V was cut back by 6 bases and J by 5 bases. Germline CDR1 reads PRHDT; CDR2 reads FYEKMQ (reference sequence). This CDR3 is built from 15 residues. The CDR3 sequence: CASSSAWDREETQYF. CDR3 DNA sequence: TGTGCCAGCAGTTCCGCTTGGGACAGGGAGGAGACCCAGTACTTC.

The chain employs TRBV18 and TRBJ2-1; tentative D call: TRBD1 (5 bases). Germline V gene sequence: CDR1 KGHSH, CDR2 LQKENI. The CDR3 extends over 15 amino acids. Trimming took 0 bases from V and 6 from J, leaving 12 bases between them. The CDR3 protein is CASSPPGRDSNEQFF. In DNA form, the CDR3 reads TGTGCCAGCTCACCACCGGGCAGGGATAGCAATGAGCAGTTCTTC.

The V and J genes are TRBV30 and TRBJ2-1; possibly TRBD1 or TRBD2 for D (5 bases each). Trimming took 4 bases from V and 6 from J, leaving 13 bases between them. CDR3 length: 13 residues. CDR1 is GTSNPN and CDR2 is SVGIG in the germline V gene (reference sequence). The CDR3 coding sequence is TGTGCCTGGATGGAAGGGGACCCCAATGAGCAGTTCTTC. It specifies CAWMEGDPNEQFF.

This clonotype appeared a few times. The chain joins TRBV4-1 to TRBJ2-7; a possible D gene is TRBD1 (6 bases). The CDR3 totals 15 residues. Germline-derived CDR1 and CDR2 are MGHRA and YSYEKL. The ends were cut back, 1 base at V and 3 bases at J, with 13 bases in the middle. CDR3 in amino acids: CASSQVAGDNYEQYF. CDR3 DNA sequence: TGCGCCAGCAGCCAAGTGGCAGGGGACAACTACGAGCAGTACTTC.